Listed here is a single T cell receptor beta chain. The antigen is unknown. These data are taken from a study of post-analysis software for immune sequencing data. In the study overall: Recorded subtypes: relapsing-remitting, secondary progressive, progressive-relapsing; some patients unannotated. Notes on the study in general: Strong co-clustering by F measure was seen for same-batch samples. Compared with controls, patients showed significantly lower normalized Chao1 diversity.

Built from TCR beta cDNA, the libraries had unique molecular identifiers in them. TCRdb recomputed calls from the PCR reads with MiXCR, one row per CDR3 protein. The data show some 690,000 distinct CDR3 sequences, over 45% seen once. The sample taken for sequencing was blood. This TCR came from a girl aged 2 to 9 with multiple sclerosis.

The CDR3 sequence is CSARDRNTEAFF. Written as DNA, the CDR3 is TGCAGTGCTAGAGACAGGAACACTGAAGCTTTCTTT. The chain couples TRBV20-1 to TRBJ1-1, with D hard to call. Trimming shortened V by 0 bases and J by 1 base, and 3 bases separated the two germline ends. CDR1 and CDR2 from the germline V gene are DFQATT and SNEGSKA (reference sequence). The CDR3 length is 12 residues.